This TCR beta chain was sequenced in a study of patients and donors after allogeneic stem cell transplantation (dated by TCRdb to 2019 to 2021). Only a few counts were recorded for this clonotype. The antigen this receptor binds is unknown. Per-nucleotide qualities are absent, and no much larger clonotype sits a single base away. The library relied on RT-PCR. The run used a NextSeq 550. TCRdb itself trimmed the public reads at Q25 with fastp, ran MiXCR and retained productive beta chains. For every CDR3 protein sequence, its rows merge into one entry that carries the most common genes and DNA. The sample includes approximately 57,000 distinct CDR3 sequences, with less than 15% observed a single time. The ten top clones hold under 40% of the sample. According to the germline V gene, CDR1 reads KGHDR and CDR2 reads SFDVKD. V sheds 1 base and J sheds 1 base, leaving 21 bases between their ends. Measured from the cysteine to the phenylalanine, the CDR3 is 19 residues long. Of all the DNA, just the CDR3 is kept, 57 bases in frame from base 1.

What was sequenced was blood, either unsorted or a sorted T cell fraction (not recorded which). The receptor chain draws on TRBV24-1 and TRBJ1-1; the D gene cannot be named for sure. The origin of this receptor is a human donor who was either an allogeneic HSCT recipient or a stem cell or donor lymphocyte infusion donor (not recorded which). It is not recorded whose cells these are; they may come from a transplant donor. CDR3 loop: CATSDFGPKEITGNTEAFF. The bases are TGTGCCACCAGTGATTTCGGACCCAAGGAAATTACGGGGAACACTGAAGCTTTCTTT.